Following are 21 T cell receptor beta chains from one sample sequenced in a study of shared clonotypes between healthy human individuals. Using immunoSEQ multiplex PCR, the repertoire was profiled, and TCRdb retains in-frame clones only, with some absent. Among about 2.3 million clones listed, 85% to 95% were seen once. The material sequenced was naive CD4+ T cells from PBMCs. As to subset: CD45RA+ positively selected. Receptors were obtained from a young man in good health. Some clones in this sample may be carry-over from other donors' samples.

V usage is TRBV19 and J usage is TRBJ2-1, with 12 nucleotides matching TRBD1. The CDR3 spans 16 residues. Losses at the gene ends were 3 bases for V and 9 bases for J; bases not matched to a gene: 9. CDR1 is LNHDA and CDR2 is SQIVND in the germline V gene (reference sequence). The CDR3: CASSMTGTGGFAEQFF. CDR3 nucleotide sequence: TGTGCCAGTAGTATGACGGGGACAGGGGGCTTTGCTGAGCAGTTCTTC.

The V call is TRBV2, the J call TRBJ2-1; D remains ambiguous. This CDR3 is built from 11 residues. Trimming took off 4 bases at V and 5 bases at J, with 3 bases between the two ends. Germline CDR1 and CDR2: SNHLY and FYNNEI. Here the CDR3 reads CASSGDNEQFF. In DNA form, the CDR3 reads TGTGCCAGCAGTGGAGACAATGAGCAGTTCTTC.

The chain is built from TRBV7-2 and TRBJ2-5, with 7 bases that match TRBD2. Germline loops: CDR1 SGHTA, CDR2 FQGNSA. The CDR3 sequence is 16 residues long. V lost 5 bases, J lost 4 bases, and 13 bases stayed unmatched. The CDR3 bases are TGTGCCAGCAGCCCACAATCGGGCGGGGGTGGAGAGACCCAGTACTTC. It translates to CASSPQSGGGGETQYF.

V is TRBV27 and J is TRBJ1-2; no definite D call. The CDR3 covers 15 residues. With 11 bases removed from V and 8 bases from J, the gap between germline ends came to 27 bases. Germline lookup yields CDR1 MNHEY and CDR2 SMNVEV (reference sequence). The CDR3 is CAAKETRSFLGGYTF. The CDR3 nucleotides are TGTGCCGCCAAGGAGACCAGGAGTTTCCTAGGGGGCTACACCTTC.

The V gene is TRBV19, the J gene TRBJ2-5; the D gene is possibly TRBD2 (6 bases). Germline CDR1 LNHDA, CDR2 SQIVND (reference sequence). The CDR3 runs 15 residues. Trimming removed 4 bases at V and 5 bases at J, with 17 bases between. CDR3 DNA sequence: TGTGCCAGTAGTAAAGGACAACCTCGGGGGGAGACCCAGTACTTC. It codes for CASSKGQPRGETQYF.

The chain recombines TRBV6-5 with TRBJ1-5; D perhaps matches TRBD1 (5 bases). Germline V gene data show CDR1 as MNHEY and CDR2 as SVGAGI. This CDR3 has 14 amino acids. Trimming pared 5 bases from V and 2 bases from J, leaving 10 bases between. CDR3 nucleotides: TGTGCCAGCAGTATCGGGGACGGCAATCAGCCCCAGCATTTT. Amino acids: CASSIGDGNQPQHF.

The rearrangement joins TRBV7-9 to TRBJ1-2, with D tentatively TRBD1 (5 bases). Germline V gives CDR1 SEHNR, CDR2 FQNEAQ (reference sequence). Trimming stripped 5 bases from V and 0 bases from J, with 13 bases between. The length of the CDR3 is 15 residues. CDR3 sequence (DNA): TGTGCCAGCAGCGTACGGAGGGGCTCTAACTATGGCTACACCTTC. Translated: CASSVRRGSNYGYTF.

Of note for this clone: Other DNA sequences in the sample encode the same CDR3. This chain uses TRBV29-1 with TRBJ2-7, with TRBD2 matching 7 bases. Germline assignment: CDR1 SQVTM and CDR2 ANQGSEA. This CDR3 has 15 amino acids. CDR3 DNA: TGCAGTGTGACTGTGCCCTGGGGGGGTCCCTACGAGCAGTACTTC. Encoded protein: CSVTVPWGGPYEQYF.

This chain uses TRBV19 with TRBJ2-3; D may be TRBD1 (5 bases). The germline gives CDR1 LNHDA, CDR2 SQIVND (reference sequence). This CDR3 is 12 amino acids long. Trimming pared 5 bases from V and 4 bases from J, leaving 7 bases between. CDR3 sequence (DNA): TGTGCCAGTAGTCCCAGGGCAGATACGCAGTATTTT. Amino acids: CASSPRADTQYF.

V gene TRBV5-1 combines with J gene TRBJ1-2; 7 bases line up with TRBD1. Germline values: CDR1 SGHRS, CDR2 YFSETQ. Trimming at V came to 0 bases and at J to 8 bases, leaving 10 bases not matched to a gene. This CDR3 region has 15 residues. CDR3 amino acids: CASSLDRGPVNGYTF. CDR3 bases: TGCGCCAGCAGCTTGGATAGGGGGCCGGTTAACGGCTACACCTTC.

A single count supports this clone. V gene TRBV6-6 combines with J gene TRBJ1-5; D remains unclear. Germline CDR1 and CDR2: MNHNY and SVGAGI (reference sequence). The length of the CDR3 is 14 residues. V lost 6 bases and J lost 3, with 12 bases in between. The CDR3 sequence: CASSPSDVNQPQHF. The CDR3 DNA reads as TGTGCCAGCAGCCCGTCGGACGTCAATCAGCCCCAGCATTTT.

The chain couples TRBV19 to TRBJ1-5, with no clear D. The germline V and J ends were trimmed by 2 bases and 1 base, with 12 bases remaining between them. The CDR3 sequence is 16 residues long. Germline V CDR1 and CDR2: LNHDA, SQIVND (reference sequence). The CDR3 loop is CASSIRFGESNQPQHF. The CDR3 DNA is TGTGCCAGTAGTATACGATTCGGGGAGAGCAATCAGCCCCAGCATTTT.

The chain has TRBV7-2 and TRBJ1-4, with D possibly TRBD1 on 6 matching bases. The CDR3 is 16 residues long. The V gene's germline CDR1 is SGHTA and CDR2 FQGNSA. V was shortened by 4 bases and J by 4 bases, with 16 bases between the two germline ends. In DNA form, the CDR3 reads TGTGCCAGCAGCTCAAACTCCGGAGGGGGTAATGAAAAACTGTTTTTT. This encodes CASSSNSGGGNEKLFF.

A single count supports this clone. The CDR3 nucleotides read TGTGCCAGCTCACCAGCCCCGACAGGTTTGGACGAGCAGTACTTC. The encoded protein is CASSPAPTGLDEQYF. The chain has TRBV18 and TRBJ2-7, with D maybe TRBD1 (6 bases). Germline-derived CDR1 and CDR2 are KGHSH and LQKENI. V lost 2 bases and J 5 bases, leaving 16 bases between the germline ends. The CDR3 totals 15 residues.

The V and J genes are TRBV5-6 and TRBJ2-3, with a weak D call TRBD1 (6 bases). The CDR3 has 13 amino acids. Trimming left V 3 bases short and J 11 bases short, with 16 bases between. CDR1 SGHDT and CDR2 YYEEEE come from the germline V gene. Here the CDR3 reads CASSSYRGSGQYF. The CDR3 DNA is TGTGCCAGCAGCTCTTATAGGGGGAGTGGGCAGTATTTT.

The chain recombines TRBV27 with TRBJ2-7; 11 nucleotides line up with TRBD2. The CDR3 spans 16 residues. V lost 4 bases, J lost 1 base, and 6 bases stayed unmatched. Germline V gives CDR1 MNHEY, CDR2 SMNVEV (reference sequence). The CDR3 DNA is TGTGCCAGCAGTTCCCCTCGACTAGCGGGATCCTACGAGCAGTACTTC. It codes for CASSSPRLAGSYEQYF.

V and J are TRBV28 and TRBJ1-4; a weak D match, TRBD1 (5 bases). The germline V gene encodes CDR1 MDHEN and CDR2 SYDVKM. V lost 4 bases and J lost 8, with 14 bases in between. CDR3 length equals 14 residues. CDR3 protein: CASSSGDYVEKLFF. CDR3 nucleotides: TGTGCCAGCAGTTCGGGGGACTACGTCGAAAAACTGTTTTTT.

CDR3 residues: CASSSLRDSPPRGYTF. The CDR3 nucleotides are TGTGCCAGCAGCTCCCTTAGAGACAGTCCACCTCGGGGCTACACCTTC. This rearrangement joins TRBV11-2 to TRBJ1-2, with D perhaps matching TRBD1 (5 bases). Germline values: CDR1 SGHAT, CDR2 FQNNGV. CDR3 length: 16 amino acids. V was pared by 4 bases and J by 8 bases, with 23 bases between.

This chain connects TRBV2 to TRBJ1-6; TRBD1 matches at 8 bases. Germline values: CDR1 SNHLY, CDR2 FYNNEI. The CDR3 totals 15 residues. The J segment lost 10 bases and the V segment lost 6 bases, leaving 11 bases of the junction unmatched. CDR3 region: CASSERGQADSPLHF. The CDR3 coding sequence is TGTGCCAGCAGCGAAAGGGGACAGGCCGACTCACCCCTCCACTTT.

This clone was counted once. This chain uses TRBV11-2 with TRBJ2-2, with TRBD1 identical over 9 bases. Germline V gene sequence: CDR1 SGHAT, CDR2 FQNNGV. The CDR3 runs 15 residues. With V trimmed by 5 bases and J by 5 bases, 6 bases remained unmatched. The CDR3 DNA sequence: TGTGCCAGCAGCCCCCCCGGACAGGGGACCGGGGAGCTGTTTTTT. It encodes CASSPPGQGTGELFF.

This rearrangement joins TRBV5-1 to TRBJ2-3; D unresolved. V was clipped by 4 bases and J by 0 bases, with 15 bases between them. Germline CDR1 reads SGHRS; CDR2 reads YFSETQ. The CDR3 has 16 residues. CDR3 loop: CASSMWTAASTDTQYF. Written as DNA, the CDR3 is TGCGCCAGCAGCATGTGGACGGCTGCGAGCACAGATACGCAGTATTTT.